These 30 T cell receptor beta chains came from one sample sequenced in a study of human T cells and chemical hapten exposure (dated by TCRdb to 2020 to 2022). The sample's time point label, decoded: pre-sensitization, week 0. Taken with the paper, the label for treatment or condition translates to: therapeutic diphenylcyclopropenone sensitization with weekly scalp DPC. The library was prepared using RACE. Sequencing relied on a NextSeq 500. TCRdb itself trimmed the public reads at Q25 with fastp, ran MiXCR and retained productive beta chains. Rows merge per CDR3 protein into single entries with the most common DNA and genes. The sample table holds more than 250,000 distinct CDR3 sequences, of which about 8.6% were seen once. 2.3% of the sample is taken by the ten largest. The sequenced sample was whole blood, obtained in connection with sensitization to the hapten diphenylcyclopropenone (DPC). Source of these receptors: a woman in her thirties or forties with alopecia areata. Some clones in this sample may be carry-over from other donors' samples.

This clonotype came up a few times. The chain employs TRBV20-1 and TRBJ2-7; tentatively, D is TRBD2 (5 bases). CDR1 and CDR2 (germline): DFQATT, SNEGSKA (reference sequence). Trimming pared 6 bases from V and 7 bases from J, leaving 19 bases between. The length of the CDR3 is 13 residues. The CDR3 sequence: CSAEGDSEREQYF. The CDR3 region has the DNA TGCAGTGCCGAGGGTGACTCCGAGCGTGAGCAGTACTTC.

The rearrangement links TRBV3-1 to TRBJ1-6; 7 bases are a match to TRBD1. The CDR3 extends over 13 amino acids. CDR1 is LGHDT, CDR2 YNNKEL, per germline (reference sequence). With 5 bases clipped from V and 8 bases from J, the junction kept 3 bases outside the gene matches. CDR3: CASSNTGDSPLHF. CDR3 DNA: TGTGCCAGCAGCAACACAGGGGATTCACCCCTCCACTTT.

J is TRBJ1-1 and V is TRBV6-1; no clear D gene. CDR1 is MNHNS and CDR2 is SASEGT in the germline V gene. With 5 bases removed from V and 7 bases from J, the gap between germline ends came to 14 bases. This CDR3 spans 13 amino acids. DNA of the CDR3: TGTGCCAGCAGTCTAAATGGGGAGGGTGAAGCTTTCTTT. Amino acid sequence: CASSLNGEGEAFF.

The chain uses TRBV20-1 and TRBJ2-7; 11 bases align to TRBD2. V dropped 1 base and J dropped 4; count of bases not matched to a gene: 6. Germline V lookup: CDR1 DFQATT, CDR2 SNEGSKA (reference sequence). CDR3 length: 15 amino acids. In DNA form, the CDR3 reads TGCAGTGCTAGAGTGGGACTAGCGGACTTTTACGAGCAGTACTTC. Encoded protein: CSARVGLADFYEQYF.

The V gene is TRBV28, the J gene TRBJ2-7; 8 bases agree with TRBD1. J gave up 3 bases and V 4 bases, and 11 bases lay outside the gene matches. The germline gives CDR1 MDHEN, CDR2 SYDVKM. CDR3 length equals 16 residues. CDR3 amino acids: CASSSPRGPRIYEQYF. In DNA, the CDR3 is TGTGCCAGCAGTTCCCCCAGGGGGCCTCGGATCTACGAGCAGTACTTC.

The chain employs TRBV7-3 and TRBJ1-4, with TRBD1 matching over 9 bases. Germline trimming cut 2 bases from V and 0 bases from J; bases unmatched to any gene: 7. The germline CDR1 and CDR2 sequences are SGHTA and FQGTGA. This CDR3 is built from 18 residues. The CDR3 spells CASSLRTGAPATNEKLFF. For the CDR3, the DNA is TGTGCCAGCAGCTTACGGACAGGGGCTCCAGCAACTAATGAAAAACTGTTTTTT.

The rearrangement uses TRBV7-9 and TRBJ1-2; D remains unclear. Trimming left V 4 bases short and J 8 bases short, with 11 bases between. The CDR3 has 12 amino acids. CDR1 SEHNR and CDR2 FQNEAQ come from the germline V gene (reference sequence). The CDR3 DNA reads TGTGCCAGCAGCTCCACCGGGTCCGGCTACACCTTC. Protein product: CASSSTGSGYTF.

The chain couples TRBV25-1 to TRBJ1-3; TRBD1 is a possible D gene (5 bases). Germline-derived CDR1 and CDR2 are MGHDK and SYGVNS. The V gene lost 4 bases and the J gene lost 4 bases, with 8 bases spanning the gap. This CDR3 is 13 amino acids long. The CDR3 nucleotides are TGTGCCAGCAGTGGGGGGAACGGAAACACCATATATTTT. This translates into CASSGGNGNTIYF.

This clonotype came up a few times. The chain joins TRBV24-1 to TRBJ2-1; possibly TRBD2 for D (6 bases). CDR3 length: 15 amino acids. The germline V and J ends were trimmed by 9 bases and 5 bases, with 19 bases remaining between them. From germline, CDR1 is KGHDR and CDR2 SFDVKD. CDR3 residues: CATRSEGLCHNEQFF. The CDR3 DNA sequence: TGTGCCACCCGATCGGAGGGTCTATGCCACAATGAGCAGTTCTTC.

The V call is TRBV5-6, the J call TRBJ2-5; 10 positions agree with TRBD2. V was clipped by 4 bases and J by 5 bases; unmatched bases: 5. Germline V gene data show CDR1 as SGHDT and CDR2 as YYEEEE. The CDR3 extends over 14 amino acids. The CDR3 region is CASSRAGGPETQYF. Written as DNA, the CDR3 is TGTGCCAGCAGCAGAGCGGGAGGGCCGGAGACCCAGTACTTC.

A few counts support this clonotype. The chain couples TRBV27 to TRBJ2-1; D not certain. Germline lookup yields CDR1 MNHEY and CDR2 SMNVEV (reference sequence). There are 15 residues in the CDR3. Between the trimmed V and J ends, which lost 5 bases and 1 base, there was a span of 12 bases. CDR3 loop: CASSASLSSYNEQFF. The CDR3 region has the DNA TGTGCCAGCAGTGCCTCCTTATCTTCCTACAATGAGCAGTTCTTC.

This clonotype showed up just a few times. The chain is built from TRBV27 and TRBJ2-1; tentatively, D is TRBD1 or TRBD2 (6 bases each). Per germline, CDR1 MNHEY and CDR2 SMNVEV (reference sequence). This CDR3 spans 15 amino acids. The V end was cut by 1 base, the J end by 5 bases, with 12 bases between. CDR3 bases: TGTGCCAGCAGTTTATTCTGGGGGGCGGACAATGAGCAGTTCTTC. Translation gives CASSLFWGADNEQFF.

This clonotype came up a few times. This chain joins TRBV15 and TRBJ2-7; D gene unclear. CDR1 is LNHNV, CDR2 YYDKDF, per germline (reference sequence). Trimming cost V 0 bases and J 4 bases, with 7 bases left between them. This CDR3 comprises 13 residues. The CDR3 spells CATSRDFGYEQYF. The CDR3 DNA is TGTGCCACCAGCAGAGATTTCGGTTACGAGCAGTACTTC.

The chain joins TRBV2 to TRBJ2-7; D is unresolved. This CDR3 is 11 amino acids long. CDR1 and CDR2 (germline): SNHLY, FYNNEI. Trimming left V 8 bases short and J 0 bases short, with 5 bases between. CDR3 sequence: CASGVSYEQYF. The CDR3 DNA reads as TGTGCCAGCGGAGTCTCCTACGAGCAGTACTTC.

The rearrangement joins TRBV11-2 to TRBJ2-2; 7 nucleotides match TRBD2. This CDR3 is built from 15 residues. Losses at the gene ends were 6 bases for V and 0 bases for J; bases not matched to a gene: 4. Germline assignment: CDR1 SGHAT and CDR2 FQNNGV. CDR3 coding DNA: TGTGCCAGCAGGCTTGGACTAGCGAACACCGGGGAGCTGTTTTTT. As protein: CASRLGLANTGELFF.

There are a few counts of this clonotype. This chain uses TRBV29-1 with TRBJ1-5, with a weak D call TRBD1 (5 bases). Trimming took off 4 bases at V and 5 bases at J, with 12 bases between the two ends. This CDR3 is built from 13 residues. Germline V gene data show CDR1 as SQVTM and CDR2 as ANQGSEA. The DNA for the CDR3 is TGCAGCGTTGGGGACGCTCGGGATCAGCCCCAGCATTTT. As protein: CSVGDARDQPQHF.

This clonotype was detected a few times. The V gene is TRBV20-1, the J gene TRBJ1-5, with D tentatively TRBD1 (5 bases). Trimming cost V 1 base and J 6 bases, with 10 bases left between them. The CDR3 length is 13 residues. CDR1 and CDR2 from the germline V gene are DFQATT and SNEGSKA (reference sequence). Written as DNA, the CDR3 is TGCAGTGCTAGAGGGGAGGGGTCTCAGCCCCAGCATTTT. Amino acids: CSARGEGSQPQHF.

This clonotype was found a few times. This chain joins TRBV12-3 or TRBV12-4 and TRBJ2-7, with 7 positions matching TRBD2. This CDR3 has 15 residues. Trimming removed 9 bases from V and 3 bases from J; junction bases left unmatched: 14. The CDR3 DNA reads TGTGCCAGTCAAGGGAGCGGGACCGAATTCTACGAGCAGTACTTC. The encoded protein is CASQGSGTEFYEQYF.

The V and J genes are TRBV4-3 and TRBJ2-2; no reliable D call. Germline V gene lookup returns CDR1 LGHNA and CDR2 YSLEER. The V gene lost 0 bases and the J gene lost 6 bases, with 11 bases spanning the gap. This CDR3 has 15 amino acids. The CDR3 region has the DNA TGCGCCAGCAGCCAAGATCGGAACTACCCCGGGGAGCTGTTTTTT. It codes for CASSQDRNYPGELFF.

This clonotype was picked up one time. A much bigger clone sits one base away, suggesting this may be a read error. The rearrangement joins TRBV4-3 to TRBJ1-3, with 7 bases aligning to TRBD1. Germline V CDR1 and CDR2: LGHNA, YSLEER. The CDR3 sequence is 15 residues long. The chain's CDR3 is CTSSQEQGSGNTIYF. In nucleotides, the CDR3 is TGCACCAGCAGCCAAGAACAGGGGTCGGGAAACACCATATATTTT.

This chain joins TRBV10-1 and TRBJ1-2; D is uncertain. The germline V gene has CDR1 WNHNN and CDR2 SYGVQD (reference sequence). Trimming cost V 2 bases and J 2 bases, with 12 bases left between them. The CDR3 consists of 15 residues. The CDR3 DNA is TGCGCCAGCAGTGAGGTGTGTGGCAGGAACTATGGCTACACCTTC. Residues: CASSEVCGRNYGYTF.

The chain couples TRBV12-3 or TRBV12-4 to TRBJ1-5; D may be TRBD1 (5 bases). The CDR3 loop spans 15 amino acids. Trimming cost V 5 bases and J 3 bases, with 14 bases left between them. CDR3 region: CASSGTGTINQPQHF. The CDR3 DNA reads as TGTGCCAGCAGTGGCACCGGGACGATCAATCAGCCCCAGCATTTT.

The chain links TRBV6-2 or TRBV6-3 to TRBJ2-1; D might be TRBD2 (6 bases). CDR3 size: 14 residues. Germline assignment: CDR1 MNHEY and CDR2 SVGEGT. The V gene lost 5 bases and the J gene lost 8 bases, with 16 bases spanning the gap. DNA of the CDR3: TGTGCCAGCAGTCCGACTAGACTTTTCCATGAGCAGTTCTTC. It yields the protein CASSPTRLFHEQFF.

This clonotype was recorded a few times. V gene TRBV27 combines with J gene TRBJ1-2, with unresolved D. V lost 5 bases, J lost 3 bases, and 13 bases lay in between. Germline loops: CDR1 MNHEY, CDR2 SMNVEV (reference sequence). The CDR3 loop spans 14 amino acids. CDR3 residues: CASSPAGRHYGYTF. CDR3 nucleotide sequence: TGTGCCAGCAGTCCTGCTGGCCGTCACTATGGCTACACCTTC.

This clonotype occurred many times. Here the CDR3 DNA reads TGTGCCAGCAGTTACCAGCGGGAGTACAATGAGCAGTTCTTC. It is translated as CASSYQREYNEQFF. This chain connects TRBV6-2 or TRBV6-3 to TRBJ2-1; TRBD2 agrees at 8 bases. V shed 2 bases and J 4 bases; nucleotides not matched to a gene: 1. Germline CDR1 MNHEY, CDR2 SVGEGT. This CDR3 is 14 amino acids long.

This clonotype was found a few times. The rearrangement joins TRBV5-1 to TRBJ2-2, with D possibly called TRBD1 or TRBD2 (5 bases each). Germline loops: CDR1 SGHRS, CDR2 YFSETQ. This CDR3 is built from 16 residues. The V end was cut by 3 bases, the J end by 4 bases, with 16 bases between. Here the CDR3 reads CASSSRPGRITGELFF. CDR3 DNA sequence: TGCGCCAGCAGCTCGCGCCCGGGACGGATCACCGGGGAGCTGTTTTTT.

This chain joins TRBV5-6 and TRBJ1-1, with a possible D match to TRBD1 (6 bases). The V gene's germline CDR1 is SGHDT and CDR2 YYEEEE. This CDR3 region has 15 residues. Trimming removed 4 bases at V and 4 bases at J, with 17 bases between. The CDR3 loop reads CASSITGQLFTEAFF. CDR3 sequence (DNA): TGTGCCAGCAGCATAACCGGACAGCTATTCACTGAAGCTTTCTTT.

The rearrangement links TRBV7-9 to TRBJ1-4; weak D call: TRBD1 (5 bases). This CDR3 comprises 18 residues. Germline CDR1 is SEHNR and CDR2 is FQNEAQ (reference sequence). The V end was cut by 2 bases, the J end by 5 bases, with 21 bases between. The CDR3 DNA follows: TGTGCCAGCAGCTTACGGGCACAGATGGGACTCGAAAATGAAAAACTGTTTTTT. Amino acid sequence: CASSLRAQMGLENEKLFF.

Only a few counts were recorded for this clonotype. The V gene is TRBV15, the J gene TRBJ2-5; 7 nucleotides match TRBD2. Germline V CDR1 and CDR2: LNHNV, YYDKDF (reference sequence). The CDR3 consists of 14 residues. With 1 base clipped from V and 5 bases from J, the junction kept 4 bases outside the gene matches. The CDR3 protein is CATSRGGEGETQYF. The CDR3 DNA sequence: TGTGCCACCAGCAGAGGCGGGGAGGGGGAGACCCAGTACTTC. Looking up the rest from reference TRBV15 and TRBJ2-5 gives the full variable domain: DAMVIQNPRYQVTQFGKPVTLSCSQTLNHNVMYWYQQKSSQAPKLLFHYYDKDFNNEADTPDNFQSRRPNTSFCFLDIRSPGLGDTAMYLCATSRGGEGETQYFGPGTRLLVL.

The chain joins TRBV2 to TRBJ2-2; TRBD1 aligns across 9 bases. Germline V gene sequence: CDR1 SNHLY, CDR2 FYNNEI. This CDR3 is 14 amino acids long. After removal of 5 bases from V and 6 bases from J, the junction contained 4 bases not matched to a gene. In DNA form, the CDR3 reads TGTGCCAGCAGTTACAACAGGGGGCCCGGGGAGCTGTTTTTT. Translating it yields CASSYNRGPGELFF.